This TCR beta chain originates from a study of T cell clonotyping in hematopoietic cell transplantation. For this clone: Its antigen remains unknown.

Germline V lookup: CDR1 MNHNY, CDR2 SVGAGI (reference sequence). V lost 5 bases and J lost 7, with 11 bases in between. This CDR3 has 12 amino acids. Method: immunoSEQ multiplex PCR; TCRdb's copy keeps in-frame clones and lacks some. The sample contains tens of thousands of clones, about 94% of which appear only once. Study-level points and caveats: Recipient TCR diversity dropped after transplant; expanded clonotypes rose from day 30 to 180. CD4 and CD8 repertoire contributions could not be separated without sorting.

Sequencing used PBMCs, obtained 100 days after allogeneic stem cell transplant. This sequence originates from a female patient aged 45-60 years who had an allogeneic stem cell transplant from a related donor, so the T cells may come from the graft donor. Some clones in this sample may be carry-over from other donors' samples. The chain couples TRBV6-6 to TRBJ1-2; tentatively, D is TRBD1 (5 bases). Here the CDR3 reads CASSQDGGGYTF. The CDR3 nucleotides read TGTGCCAGCAGTCAAGACGGGGGTGGCTACACCTTC.